The clone carrying this TCR gamma chain was picked up many times. Its target is unknown. TCRdb lists the protein of a much larger clone for this DNA, which differs at residue 3, so this is likely a read error; the protein given here is translated from the DNA itself. Germline V gene data show CDR1 as GITISATS and CDR2 as ISYDGTV (reference sequence). This CDR3 is 14 amino acids long. TCRdb reanalysed the multiplex PCR reads with CATT. The table includes about 30,000 gamma-chain clones, roughly 1.4% detected once. Gammadelta T cells were flow-sorted from PBMC into Vgamma9/Vdelta2+ and Vdelta2-negative populations for bulk analysis. This entry comes from a study of γδ T cells in repeated Plasmodium falciparum infection. Study details: Malian children with intense seasonal malaria exposure were compared with matched Australian children. Malaria-naive adults were infected with P. falciparum NF54 four times over approximately 600 days. The study, taken as a whole, reports: Malian donors came from one small rural village, predominantly one ethnic group. Malian children's Vdelta2-negative repertoires appeared more expanded and less diverse than Australians'.

The V gene is TRGV9, the J gene TRGJP1. The J gene was not available in TCRdb and was assigned here by matching the DNA to germline segments. This TCR was recovered from a pool of human donors (malaria-infected and uninfected, not separated). The specimen sequenced was gamma-delta T cells from blood. The CDR3 loop reads CASWEVVESWFKIF. CDR3 DNA: TGTGCCTCGTGGGAGGTTGTAGAGAGTTGGTTCAAGATATTT.